Shown below are 24 T cell receptor beta chains from a single sample sequenced in a study of cytomegalovirus exposure and HLA in healthy donors (dated 2017 in TCRdb). The library was made by the immunoSEQ multiplex PCR assay. For the multiplex PCR, a mixture combining 60 forward primers for TCR Vbeta segments and 13 reverse primers for TCR Jbeta segments was used. Entries here come from immuneACCESS through TCRdb and include only in-frame sequences with V and J called. Some clones fail to appear in such tables; in the studies checked, an unresolved V gene covers under half of the shortfall, and the cause of the remainder is unknown. The sample yields about 140,000 clones; approximately 86% were counted once. The ten largest clonotypes hold 0.4% to 0.55% of the sample. Sequenced: PBMCs. The receptors stem from a middle-aged woman in good health and CMV-seronegative.

This chain links TRBV7-2 with TRBJ1-5, with 7 nucleotides matching TRBD1. This CDR3 contains 13 residues. Germline V gives CDR1 SGHTA, CDR2 FQGNSA. V shed 6 bases, J shed 4 bases, and the junction held 3 bases outside the gene matches. The CDR3, as DNA: TGTGCCAGCAGTACAGGGGTGAATCAGCCCCAGCATTTT. Translation: CASSTGVNQPQHF.

V usage is TRBV5-1 and J usage is TRBJ1-3; weak D call: TRBD1 (6 bases). Germline V gene data show CDR1 as SGHRS and CDR2 as YFSETQ. With 4 bases removed from V and 0 bases from J, the gap between germline ends came to 14 bases. The CDR3 spans 16 residues. Here the CDR3 reads CASSPDDRFSGNTIYF. DNA for the CDR3: TGCGCCAGCAGCCCAGATGACAGGTTCTCTGGAAACACCATATATTTT.

This rearrangement joins TRBV6-1 to TRBJ2-7; TRBD2 is a possible D gene (6 bases). The CDR3 length is 13 residues. CDR1 and CDR2 from the germline V gene are MNHNS and SASEGT. The V gene lost 6 bases and the J gene lost 6 bases, with 15 bases spanning the gap. The CDR3 region is CASRGLRILEQYF. In DNA, the CDR3 is TGTGCCAGCAGGGGACTCCGAATCCTCGAGCAGTACTTC.

Regarding this clone: A junction boundary mismatches the germline segment, possibly from a read error. This chain connects TRBV7-7 to TRBJ2-1, with 9 bases matching TRBD1. The CDR3 has 13 residues. CDR1 is SSHAT, CDR2 FNYEAQ, per germline (reference sequence). CDR3 loop: CASSLDRGREQFF. The CDR3 coding sequence is TGTGCTAGCAGCTTGGACAGGGGACGGGAGCAGTTCTTC. Drawing the rest from reference TRBV7-7 and TRBJ2-1, the complete variable domain is GAGVSQSPRYKVTKRGQDVTLRCDPISSHATLYWYQQALGQGPEFLTYFNYEAQPDKSGLPSDRFSAERPEGSISTLTIQRTEQRDSAMYRCASSLDRGREQFFGPGTRLTVL.

The chain couples TRBV9 to TRBJ2-7; D is unresolved. This CDR3 is built from 12 residues. Trimming removed 0 bases at V and 5 bases at J, with 6 bases between. CDR1 is SGDLS and CDR2 is YYNGEE in the germline V gene. The CDR3 sequence: CASSVDRDEQYF. In nucleotides, the CDR3 is TGTGCCAGCAGCGTAGACCGAGACGAGCAGTACTTC.

The chain joins TRBV5-1 to TRBJ2-1, with 11 positions matching TRBD2. V gave up 4 bases and J gave up 10 bases; unmatched junction bases: 13. This CDR3 spans 16 amino acids. The germline V gene has CDR1 SGHRS and CDR2 YFSETQ. The CDR3 sequence is CASSPQGGLAGGEQFF. Here the CDR3 DNA reads TGCGCCAGCAGCCCCCAAGGGGGGCTAGCGGGAGGAGAGCAGTTCTTC.

The J gene is TRBJ1-2, the V gene TRBV6-6, with D perhaps TRBD1 (5 bases). The CDR3 has 14 amino acids. CDR1 is MNHNY, CDR2 SVGAGI, per germline (reference sequence). V was cut by 2 bases and J by 4 bases, with 11 bases left in between. The CDR3 DNA reads TGTGCCAGCAGTTACCGGGGGGGAGGCTATGGCTACACCTTC. Amino acid sequence: CASSYRGGGYGYTF.

The genes are TRBV5-1 and TRBJ2-3, with TRBD1 matching 7 bases. Germline V gives CDR1 SGHRS, CDR2 YFSETQ. V lost 5 bases to trimming and J lost 0 bases; unmatched junction nucleotides: 9. The CDR3 loop spans 16 amino acids. The CDR3: CASSLPTGASTDTQYF. In nucleotides, the CDR3 is TGCGCCAGCAGTCTCCCAACAGGGGCTAGCACAGATACGCAGTATTTT.

CDR3 loop: CSVNTGTEAFF. The CDR3 nucleotides are TGCAGCGTGAACACAGGCACTGAAGCTTTCTTT. This chain joins TRBV29-1 and TRBJ1-1; D perhaps matches TRBD1 (5 bases). With 6 bases removed from V and 4 bases from J, the gap between germline ends came to 9 bases. Per germline, CDR1 SQVTM and CDR2 ANQGSEA. CDR3 size: 11 residues.

The V and J genes are TRBV9 and TRBJ1-2, with 7 positions matching TRBD1. Germline V lookup: CDR1 SGDLS, CDR2 YYNGEE. The CDR3 is 18 residues long. V lost 0 bases and J lost 6; bases outside the gene matches: 17. The CDR3 bases are TGTGCCAGCAGCGTAGTAGGGCAGGGGGTTGCCTCCTACCATGGCTACACCTTC. It translates to CASSVVGQGVASYHGYTF.

The genes are TRBV29-1 and TRBJ2-5; possible D gene TRBD2, 6 bases. Germline V gene data show CDR1 as SQVTM and CDR2 as ANQGSEA. Trimming pared 1 base from V and 5 bases from J, leaving 8 bases between. The CDR3 length is 12 residues. CDR3 protein: CSVEGAGETQYF. The CDR3 region has the DNA TGCAGCGTTGAAGGGGCGGGGGAGACCCAGTACTTC.

The J gene is TRBJ2-1, the V gene TRBV9; 7 nucleotides align to TRBD2. The CDR3 is 14 amino acids. V lost 4 bases and J lost 5; bases outside the gene matches: 6. Germline V CDR1 and CDR2: SGDLS, YYNGEE. The CDR3 region has the DNA TGTGCCAGCAGCCCCTTCGGACTAGACAATGAGCAGTTCTTC. This encodes CASSPFGLDNEQFF.

The chain couples TRBV30 to TRBJ2-2, with no clear D. V shed 2 bases and J shed 8 bases, with 15 bases lying between them. CDR3 length equals 14 residues. CDR1 is GTSNPN and CDR2 is SVGIG in the germline V gene (reference sequence). The CDR3 nucleotides are TGTGCCTGGAGTACCCAGAGCAGCAGGGGGGAGCTGTTTTTT. Protein sequence: CAWSTQSSRGELFF.

This clone has only a few counts. This chain connects TRBV27 to TRBJ1-1; tentative D call: TRBD1 (5 bases). The V gene's germline CDR1 is MNHEY and CDR2 SMNVEV (reference sequence). Trimming took 0 bases from V and 7 from J, leaving 6 bases between them. The CDR3 has 12 residues. CDR3: CASSLSGGEAFF. CDR3 coding DNA: TGTGCCAGCAGTTTATCGGGGGGTGAAGCTTTCTTT.

This clone showed up just once. The chain employs TRBV27 and TRBJ2-1, with 14 nucleotides matching TRBD2. The CDR3 spans 15 residues. The germline gives CDR1 MNHEY, CDR2 SMNVEV (reference sequence). Losses at the gene ends were 8 bases for V and 6 bases for J; bases not matched to a gene: 6. The CDR3 DNA reads as TGTGCCAGCGCCGCGGGACTAGCGGGAGCCAATGAGCAGTTCTTC. It is translated as CASAAGLAGANEQFF.

In this sample, this clone turned up a few times. The rearrangement joins TRBV6-5 to TRBJ1-1; 7 bases are a match to TRBD1. After removal of 10 bases from V and 1 base from J, the junction contained 6 bases not matched to a gene. The length of the CDR3 is 13 residues. Germline assignment: CDR1 MNHEY and CDR2 SVGAGI. The CDR3 spells CATRTGANTEAFF. CDR3 DNA sequence: TGTGCCACTAGGACAGGTGCGAACACTGAAGCTTTCTTT.

The V gene is TRBV27, the J gene TRBJ2-7; 9 bases fit TRBD1. The CDR3 consists of 14 residues. Looked up from germline, CDR1 is MNHEY and CDR2 is SMNVEV (reference sequence). V gave up 5 bases and J gave up 6 bases; unmatched junction bases: 8. CDR3 in amino acids: CASSPGTGLSEQYF. The CDR3 DNA follows: TGTGCCAGCAGTCCAGGGACAGGGCTCTCCGAGCAGTACTTC.

The chain combines TRBV28 with TRBJ2-4, with D possibly being TRBD1 (6 bases). Germline CDR1 reads MDHEN; CDR2 reads SYDVKM. The CDR3 has 12 amino acids. V lost 9 bases, J lost 9 bases, and 15 bases lay in between. Written as DNA, the CDR3 is TGTGCCAGAAAAGCAGGGGAGAGCATTCAGTACTTC. As protein: CARKAGESIQYF.

V usage is TRBV28 and J usage is TRBJ2-1; 7 bases are a match to TRBD1. Trimming took 2 bases from V and 7 from J; bases not matched to a gene: 11. The CDR3 has 16 amino acids. Germline V gene data show CDR1 as MDHEN and CDR2 as SYDVKM. The CDR3 nucleotides are TGTGCCAGCAGTTTAGGGGGACACCCCAGGGGGAATGAGCAGTTCTTC. It is translated as CASSLGGHPRGNEQFF.

This clone was counted a single time. V and J are TRBV10-3 and TRBJ1-2, with 9 positions matching TRBD1. The CDR3 has 15 amino acids. V lost 6 bases and J lost 0; bases outside the gene matches: 5. The germline V gene encodes CDR1 ENHRY and CDR2 SYGVKD. The CDR3 DNA is TGTGCCATCAGCCTCGGGACAGGGACTAACTATGGCTACACCTTC. This encodes CAISLGTGTNYGYTF.

This rearrangement joins TRBV14 to TRBJ2-7, with TRBD1 matching 8 bases. This CDR3 has 13 amino acids. The ends lost 4 bases at V and 5 bases at J; junction bases unmatched: 4. CDR1 is SGHDN, CDR2 FVKESK, per germline. The CDR3 loop reads CASSRDRRDEQYF. CDR3 nucleotides: TGTGCCAGCAGCCGGGACAGGAGGGACGAGCAGTACTTC. The entire variable domain, with the rest obtained from reference TRBV14 and TRBJ2-7, is as follows: EAGVTQFPSHSVIEKGQTVTLRCDPISGHDNLYWYRRVMGKEIKFLLHFVKESKQDESGMPNNRFLAERTGGTYSTLKVQPAELEDSGVYFCASSRDRRDEQYFGPGTRLTVT.

The rearrangement links TRBV15 to TRBJ2-1; TRBD1 is a possible D gene (6 bases). V lost 1 base, J lost 0 bases, and 13 bases lay in between. Germline CDR1 reads LNHNV; CDR2 reads YYDKDF (reference sequence). The CDR3 consists of 17 residues. This CDR3 reads CATSRGDTTSSYNEQFF. The CDR3 coding sequence is TGTGCCACCAGCAGAGGGGACACAACCAGCTCCTACAATGAGCAGTTCTTC.

The CDR3 spells CASSFAGTDTGELFF. DNA of the CDR3: TGTGCCAGCAGCTTTGCCGGGACAGACACCGGGGAGCTGTTTTTT. The genes are TRBV11-3 and TRBJ2-2; 7 bases are a match to TRBD1. With 3 bases clipped from V and 3 bases from J, the junction kept 4 bases outside the gene matches. This CDR3 comprises 15 residues. CDR1 and CDR2 from the germline V gene are SGHNT and YENEEA.

This chain links TRBV10-3 with TRBJ2-3; D is unresolved. This CDR3 spans 11 amino acids. CDR1 and CDR2 (germline): ENHRY, SYGVKD. V was clipped by 2 bases and J by 6 bases, with 3 bases between them. The CDR3 spells CAISELDTQYF. The CDR3 region has the DNA TGTGCCATCAGTGAGCTGGATACGCAGTATTTT.